The 2 T cell receptor beta chains listed next were all sequenced from one sample in a study of cytomegalovirus exposure and HLA in healthy donors. Use of 60 Vbeta and 13 Jbeta primers characterized the PCR. Only in-frame clones appear in the TCRdb table, and some are missing; sequencing was by immunoSEQ multiplex PCR. Among some 130,000 clones listed, 75% to 85% were seen once. Material for sequencing was PBMCs. The receptors derive from a man younger than 30 in good health and CMV-seronegative.

This rearrangement joins TRBV5-1 to TRBJ2-1; 10 bases fit TRBD2. This CDR3 has 15 residues. Trimming took 4 bases from V and 3 from J; bases not matched to a gene: 4. In germline, CDR1 is SGHRS, CDR2 YFSETQ. The DNA of the CDR3 is TGCGCCAGCAGCCCTAGCGGGAGTAACTACAATGAGCAGTTCTTC. Amino acid sequence: CASSPSGSNYNEQFF. Full variable domain (remainder filled in from reference TRBV5-1 and TRBJ2-1): KAGVTQTPRYLIKTRGQQVTLSCSPISGHRSVSWYQQTPGQGLQFLFEYFSETQRNKGNFPGRFSGRQFSNSRSEMNVSTLELGDSALYLCASSPSGSNYNEQFFGPGTRLTVL.

The V call is TRBV5-5, the J call TRBJ1-1; 7 bases match TRBD1. V shed 4 bases and J 4 bases; nucleotides not matched to a gene: 7. The CDR3 contains 14 residues. Germline V gene lookup returns CDR1 SGHKS and CDR2 YYEKEE (reference sequence). CDR3 amino acids: CASSPGTVPTEAFF. DNA of the CDR3: TGTGCCAGCAGCCCAGGGACAGTACCCACTGAAGCTTTCTTT.